The 28 T cell receptor beta chains presented below share a single source sample, sequenced in a study of blood T cell repertoires in COVID-19. Sequencing used immunoSEQ multiplex PCR; TCRdb keeps in-frame clones, though not all of them. Of about 86,000 clones in the sample, around 80% were seen once. Sample: peripheral blood. These receptors originate from a woman older than 75 with acute or convalescent COVID-19.

The J gene is TRBJ2-7, the V gene TRBV2; 10 nucleotides agree with TRBD1. Germline loops: CDR1 SNHLY, CDR2 FYNNEI. This CDR3 comprises 15 residues. With 4 bases clipped from V and 8 bases from J, the junction kept 11 bases outside the gene matches. CDR3 DNA: TGTGCCAGCAGTGGGGATCTTGGGGGACAGGGGAAGCAGTACTTC. Translating gives CASSGDLGGQGKQYF. The whole variable domain, filled in from reference TRBV2 and TRBJ2-7, reads EPEVTQTPSHQVTQMGQEVILRCVPISNHLYFYWYRQILGQKVEFLVSFYNNEISEKSEIFDDQFSVERPDGSNFTLKIRSTKLEDSAMYFCASSGDLGGQGKQYFGPGTRLTVT.

This rearrangement joins TRBV19 to TRBJ2-7, with 8 bases fitting TRBD1. Germline V gene lookup returns CDR1 LNHDA and CDR2 SQIVND (reference sequence). The CDR3 runs 15 residues. Unmatched junction bases numbered 8, after V lost 5 bases and J lost 2 bases. CDR3 sequence: CASSWRGQGPYEQYF. In nucleotides, the CDR3 is TGTGCCAGTAGTTGGCGAGGACAGGGACCCTACGAGCAGTACTTC.

This chain uses TRBV6-5 with TRBJ1-1; D is uncertain. The CDR3 extends over 15 amino acids. Between the trimmed V and J ends, which lost 2 bases and 0 bases, there was a span of 10 bases. Germline V gene data show CDR1 as MNHEY and CDR2 as SVGAGI. CDR3 amino acids: CASSYGGGMNTEAFF. For the CDR3, the DNA is TGTGCCAGCAGTTACGGTGGAGGCATGAACACTGAAGCTTTCTTT.

This chain joins TRBV5-1 and TRBJ2-1; the match to TRBD2 covers 9 bases. The germline V gene has CDR1 SGHRS and CDR2 YFSETQ. The ends lost 4 bases at V and 7 bases at J; junction bases unmatched: 9. The CDR3 consists of 15 residues. The CDR3 DNA is TGCGCCAGCAGCCCCTCCGGGACTAGCTTAAATGAGCAGTTCTTC. Protein sequence: CASSPSGTSLNEQFF.

The chain has TRBV6-2 or TRBV6-3 and TRBJ2-2, with D unclear. The CDR3 extends over 17 amino acids. V dropped 2 bases and J dropped 1 base, with 14 bases sitting between them. Germline V gene lookup returns CDR1 MNHEY and CDR2 SVGEGT. The CDR3 here is CASSYQIYRLNTGELFF. In DNA form, the CDR3 reads TGTGCCAGCAGTTACCAGATTTATCGCTTGAACACCGGGGAGCTGTTTTTT.

The rearrangement uses TRBV19 and TRBJ2-7, with 9 bases fitting TRBD2. Germline V gene data show CDR1 as LNHDA and CDR2 as SQIVND (reference sequence). Germline trimming cut 8 bases from V and 2 bases from J; bases unmatched to any gene: 4. This CDR3 region has 13 residues. The CDR3 sequence is CASRGGGPYEQYF. The CDR3 nucleotides read TGTGCCAGTCGCGGGGGGGGGCCCTACGAGCAGTACTTC.

This clone was found once. The chain links TRBV6-1 to TRBJ1-5, with a possible D match to TRBD1 (6 bases). V was clipped by 0 bases and J by 3 bases, with 12 bases between them. Germline V gene sequence: CDR1 MNHNS, CDR2 SASEGT. This CDR3 has 16 amino acids. CDR3 sequence (DNA): TGTGCCAGCAGTGAAGCTAGAGGGGGACACAATCAGCCCCAGCATTTT. Encoded protein: CASSEARGGHNQPQHF.

V and J are TRBV2 and TRBJ2-1; possible D gene TRBD2, 7 bases. Germline CDR1 SNHLY, CDR2 FYNNEI. The ends were cut back, 2 bases at V and 2 bases at J, with 16 bases in the middle. CDR3 length equals 17 residues. CDR3 protein: CASSEWGRGATYNEQFF. CDR3 sequence (DNA): TGTGCCAGCAGTGAATGGGGCCGGGGGGCTACCTACAATGAGCAGTTCTTC.

This rearrangement joins TRBV4-1 to TRBJ1-1; no clear D. The CDR3 is 16 residues long. V was shortened by 0 bases and J by 4 bases, with 15 bases between the two germline ends. The germline V gene encodes CDR1 MGHRA and CDR2 YSYEKL. The CDR3 sequence: CASSQDRPISGTEAFF. The CDR3 nucleotides read TGCGCCAGCAGCCAAGATCGCCCTATATCGGGCACTGAAGCTTTCTTT.

V usage is TRBV10-3 and J usage is TRBJ1-5; unclear D gene. Trimming pared 2 bases from V and 0 bases from J, leaving 5 bases between. There are 14 residues in the CDR3. Germline values: CDR1 ENHRY, CDR2 SYGVKD. Written as DNA, the CDR3 is TGTGCCATCAGTGAGGACTATAGCAATCAGCCCCAGCATTTT. It codes for CAISEDYSNQPQHF.

J is TRBJ2-2 and V is TRBV19, with D tentatively TRBD2 (5 bases). Germline-derived CDR1 and CDR2 are LNHDA and SQIVND (reference sequence). V lost 6 bases and J lost 5, with 13 bases in between. This CDR3 has 14 amino acids. CDR3 in amino acids: CASRTREKTGELFF. The CDR3 DNA follows: TGTGCCAGTAGAACTAGGGAGAAGACCGGGGAGCTGTTTTTT.

This clone is a singleton in its sample. The rearrangement joins TRBV5-1 to TRBJ2-1; 14 nucleotides agree with TRBD2. Trimming took 4 bases from V and 5 from J; bases not matched to a gene: 5. Germline-derived CDR1 and CDR2 are SGHRS and YFSETQ. The CDR3 consists of 16 residues. The DNA for the CDR3 is TGCGCCAGCAGCCCGGGACTAGCGGGGGAGGACAATGAGCAGTTCTTC. Residues: CASSPGLAGEDNEQFF.

V is TRBV7-9 and J is TRBJ1-1; 7 nucleotides align to TRBD1. CDR3 length: 15 residues. Germline CDR1 is SEHNR and CDR2 is FQNEAQ (reference sequence). Germline trimming cut 2 bases from V and 4 bases from J; bases unmatched to any gene: 7. CDR3: CASSLQTGLGTEAFF. In DNA, the CDR3 is TGTGCCAGCAGCTTACAGACAGGGCTGGGCACTGAAGCTTTCTTT.

V gene TRBV10-3 combines with J gene TRBJ1-3, with 7 bases that match TRBD1. The germline CDR1 and CDR2 sequences are ENHRY and SYGVKD. The CDR3 sequence is 14 residues long. The junction had 4 bases not matched to a gene; V was cut back by 8 bases and J by 0 bases. The CDR3 region has the DNA TGTGCCATCTGGGACAGTAGCTCTGGAAACACCATATATTTT. Encoded protein: CAIWDSSSGNTIYF.

The chain couples TRBV9 to TRBJ1-4, with D tentatively TRBD1 (5 bases). CDR1 and CDR2 (germline): SGDLS, YYNGEE. There are 16 residues in the CDR3. V was shortened by 4 bases and J by 3 bases, with 16 bases between the two germline ends. Here the CDR3 DNA reads TGTGCCAGCAGCCCATTTTCGGGGGGAGCTAATGAAAAACTGTTTTTT. Translated, it gives CASSPFSGGANEKLFF. The variable domain in full, completed from reference TRBV9 and TRBJ1-4, reads DSGVTQTPKHLITATGQRVTLRCSPRSGDLSVYWYQQSLDQGLQFLIQYYNGEERAKGNILERFSAQQFPDLHSELNLSSLELGDSALYFCASSPFSGGANEKLFFGSGTQLSVL.

This clone appeared once. The CDR3: CASSPQAGAVDTQYF. DNA of the CDR3: TGTGCCAGCAGCCCTCAAGCGGGAGCGGTAGATACGCAGTATTTT. This sequence joins TRBV7-2 and TRBJ2-3, with 8 bases fitting TRBD2. In germline, CDR1 is SGHTA, CDR2 FQGNSA. Germline trimming cut 5 bases from V and 5 bases from J; bases unmatched to any gene: 9. This CDR3 spans 15 amino acids.

The V and J genes are TRBV6-5 and TRBJ1-5, with D tentatively TRBD1 (5 bases). Germline V CDR1 and CDR2: MNHEY, SVGAGI. Trimming took off 8 bases at V and 0 bases at J, with 8 bases between the two ends. This CDR3 spans 13 amino acids. In DNA form, the CDR3 reads TGTGCCAGCGTGACAGATAGCAATCAGCCCCAGCATTTT. Translation gives CASVTDSNQPQHF.

V and J are TRBV30 and TRBJ1-5; the D is unclear. V lost 3 bases to trimming and J lost 1 base, with 16 bases between them. The CDR3 is 16 amino acids. CDR1 is GTSNPN and CDR2 is SVGIG in the germline V gene (reference sequence). The CDR3 protein is CAWRVRAGRSNQPQHF. CDR3 bases: TGTGCCTGGAGGGTAAGGGCGGGGAGGAGCAATCAGCCCCAGCATTTT.

This sequence joins TRBV10-3 and TRBJ2-5, with D perhaps TRBD2 (7 bases). The ends were cut back, 2 bases at V and 5 bases at J, with 18 bases in the middle. The CDR3 loop spans 16 amino acids. CDR1 ENHRY and CDR2 SYGVKD come from the germline V gene. The CDR3 DNA follows: TGTGCCATCAGTGAGCCCGGGGGGCCACTTGGGGAGACCCAGTACTTC. Its translation: CAISEPGGPLGETQYF.

The chain links TRBV5-4 to TRBJ1-3; D unresolved. The germline V gene has CDR1 SGHNT and CDR2 YYREEE (reference sequence). CDR3 length: 14 amino acids. V lost 0 bases, J lost 5 bases, and 9 bases lay in between. The CDR3 region has the DNA TGTGCCAGCAGCTTGGCAGGCAGAAGAAACACCATATATTTT. The encoded protein is CASSLAGRRNTIYF.

The J gene is TRBJ1-2, the V gene TRBV6-6; 8 nucleotides agree with TRBD1. The CDR3 loop spans 16 amino acids. The germline CDR1 and CDR2 sequences are MNHNY and SVGAGI (reference sequence). The V gene end was trimmed by 6 bases and the J gene end by 4 bases; junction bases not matched to a gene: 13. CDR3 region: CASSPQGGQDIYGYTF. CDR3 sequence (DNA): TGTGCCAGCAGCCCACAGGGGGGACAAGACATCTATGGCTACACCTTC.

The V call is TRBV10-3, the J call TRBJ2-2, with 10 bases that match TRBD1. The V and J ends lost 7 bases and 3 bases, in that order; junction bases with no gene match: 2. The length of the CDR3 is 14 residues. Per the germline V gene, CDR1 is ENHRY and CDR2 is SYGVKD. For the CDR3, the DNA is TGTGCCATCACCGGGACAGGGGACACCGGGGAGCTGTTTTTT. Residues: CAITGTGDTGELFF.

The CDR3 loop is CAIVDREKNIQYF. CDR3 nucleotides: TGTGCCATCGTGGACAGGGAGAAAAACATTCAGTACTTC. V and J are TRBV2 and TRBJ2-4; 8 bases align to TRBD1. J gave up 4 bases and V 10 bases, and 6 bases lay outside the gene matches. The length of the CDR3 is 13 residues. CDR1 and CDR2 (germline): SNHLY, FYNNEI.

CDR3 amino acids: CASSVGPGDEQFF. In DNA form, the CDR3 reads TGTGCCAGCAGCGTAGGGCCGGGGGACGAGCAGTTCTTC. This chain uses TRBV9 with TRBJ2-1; a weak D match, TRBD2 (6 bases). Trimming left V 0 bases short and J 10 bases short, with 11 bases between. This CDR3 region has 13 residues. From germline, CDR1 is SGDLS and CDR2 YYNGEE. The whole variable domain, filled in from reference TRBV9 and TRBJ2-1, reads DSGVTQTPKHLITATGQRVTLRCSPRSGDLSVYWYQQSLDQGLQFLIQYYNGEERAKGNILERFSAQQFPDLHSELNLSSLELGDSALYFCASSVGPGDEQFFGPGTRLTVL.

This clone was observed a handful of times. J is TRBJ1-5 and V is TRBV12-3 or TRBV12-4; D might be TRBD1 (5 bases). The CDR3 has 13 amino acids. The V end lost 10 bases, the J end lost 7 bases, and 17 bases lay between the germline ends. CDR3 DNA sequence: TGTGCCACCACGGGGGGTTCGGAGCAGCCCCAGCATTTT. Its translation: CATTGGSEQPQHF.

This clone was seen a handful of times. J is TRBJ2-5 and V is TRBV2; TRBD1 matches at 8 bases. Trimming removed 0 bases from V and 2 bases from J; junction bases left unmatched: 8. This CDR3 is built from 17 residues. CDR1 is SNHLY, CDR2 FYNNEI, per germline. The CDR3 here is CASSEASGGRIQETQYF. CDR3 coding DNA: TGTGCCAGCAGTGAAGCTTCAGGGGGCAGAATACAAGAGACCCAGTACTTC.

The chain recombines TRBV5-4 with TRBJ1-6; 7 bases align to TRBD1. V was clipped by 4 bases and J by 9 bases; unmatched bases: 13. Germline loops: CDR1 SGHNT, CDR2 YYREEE (reference sequence). The CDR3 is 16 amino acids. CDR3 sequence: CASSPNPTGVRSPLHF. As DNA, the CDR3 is TGTGCCAGCAGCCCCAACCCTACAGGGGTCCGTTCACCCCTCCACTTT.

The chain links TRBV6-5 to TRBJ1-1; D is unresolved. CDR1 and CDR2 from the germline V gene are MNHEY and SVGAGI. V lost 6 bases, J lost 7 bases, and 18 bases lay in between. The CDR3 extends over 14 amino acids. Here the CDR3 reads CASSSTRGWNEAFF. The CDR3 DNA sequence: TGTGCCAGCAGCTCCACCCGGGGATGGAATGAAGCTTTCTTT.